This T cell receptor beta chain stems from a study of shared clonotypes between healthy human individuals. Study results and caveats: In the sorted subsets, rarefaction showed sequencing was incomplete despite large depth. Generation of non-shared clonotypes was less probable than generation of clonotypes shared by all four donors.

In the case of this clone: The target antigen is unknown.

Naive CD8 cells lacked CD45RO and underwent positive selection for CCR7, leaving out terminally differentiated effector memory CD45RA+ cells. Several immunoSEQ 96-well plates shared each subset's DNA, each plate a replicate. The repertoire was sequenced with immunoSEQ multiplex PCR; TCRdb's copy has only in-frame clones and lacks some. The sample holds 500,000 to 700,000 clones; 85% to 95% are singletons and the top ten take around 0.12%. Trimming left V 4 bases short and J 6 bases short, with 23 bases between. Looked up from germline, CDR1 is SGHRS and CDR2 is YFSETQ. The CDR3 is 17 residues long. The sequencing sample was made of naive CD8+ T cells sorted from blood. The J gene is TRBJ2-4, the V gene TRBV5-1; possible D gene TRBD2, 6 bases. This receptor was identified in a woman under 40 in good health. The DNA for the CDR3 is TGCGCCAGCAGCCCAAAACCCCTGGACTACGAAGGAAACATTCAGTACTTC. Residues: CASSPKPLDYEGNIQYF. Based on the CDR3 plus reference TRBV5-1 and TRBJ2-4, the full variable domain is KAGVTQTPRYLIKTRGQQVTLSCSPISGHRSVSWYQQTPGQGLQFLFEYFSETQRNKGNFPGRFSGRQFSNSRSEMNVSTLELGDSALYLCASSPKPLDYEGNIQYFGAGTRLSVL.